The sequence of this TCR beta chain was determined in a study of glioma-infiltrating T cells. Findings and caveats of the study: Non-neoplastic patients had below-expected tissue-blood divergence, while all gliomas exceeded expectation.

The CDR3 sequence is 15 residues long. The V and J ends lost 6 bases and 7 bases, in that order; junction bases with no gene match: 10. Germline values: CDR1 SGHTA, CDR2 FQGNSA. Using RNA template, CDR3s of TCR alpha and beta were amplified with iRepertoire arm-PCR. For one-step reverse transcription and amplification, 100-400 ng of tissue mRNA or PBMC total RNA was used. TCRdb processed the multiplex PCR reads anew with MiXCR; each CDR3 protein has one entry. The data contain around 350,000 distinct CDR3 sequences, approximately 42% of them singletons. This clonotype has just a few counts. Its cognate antigen is unknown.

Sequencing was carried out using glioma tissue, nonneoplastic brain tissue, or PBMCs (not recorded which). V gene TRBV7-2 combines with J gene TRBJ2-2, with 8 nucleotides matching TRBD2. The TCR originated in a human donor with low-grade glioma or glioblastoma, undergoing nonglioma brain surgery, or in good health (not recorded which). The CDR3 sequence: CASRPPAGANGELFF. The CDR3 nucleotides read TGTGCCAGCAGACCCCCAGCGGGAGCGAACGGGGAGCTGTTTTTT.